This T cell receptor beta chain comes out of a study of blood T cell repertoires in COVID-19 (dated by TCRdb to the early 2020s). At the level of the whole study: Samples from collaborators originated in the United States, Italy and Spain and spanned both the acute and convalescent phases of COVID-19. Deeply sampled blood TCRbeta repertoires from subjects exposed to, actively infected with, or recovered from COVID-19 were included in the dataset. Where available, HLA class I and class II types were obtained from metadata supplied by the sample provider rather than from assay-based typing. The repertoires were released in a freely available public database intended as a resource for research on the immune response to SARS-CoV-2. The prospective study material was composed of cDNA or gDNA derived from T cells, B-cell-depleted T cells, or PBMCs. Sample metadata almost always included a de-identified subject ID, COVID-19 status, age in years and sex. Samples were obtained from the ongoing ImmuneRACE study (first 160 participants) and from over a thousand subjects provided by 6 global collaborators.

Broad study findings and their caveats: The amount of clinical and demographic metadata varied by source and participant and was provided uncurated.

V loses 0 bases of germline sequence and J loses 0 bases, and the interval between the two ends is 9 bases. The CDR3 sequence holds 15 residues, the cysteine and phenylalanine included. The sequence is cut down to CDR3 DNA, 45 bases in frame from base 1. In the germline V gene, CDR1 corresponds to SGHRS and CDR2 to YFSETQ. This clone was found once. Its antigen remains undetermined. There are no base qualities to consult, and no much larger clone falls within one base. TCRbeta CDR3 regions were amplified from genomic DNA using the immunoSEQ Assay, a bias-controlled multiplex PCR. The original pipeline was this. The number of nucleated cells in each sample was estimated by amplification of reference gene primers within the assay. To quantify the absolute abundance of each unique TCRbeta CDR3 rearrangement, sequence reads were collapsed and filtered. Productive Simpson clonality was computed per sample as the square root of Simpson's diversity index over productive rearrangements. TCRdb stores this immuneACCESS table with in-frame sequences only. Part of the clones is absent; in the studies checked, under half of the shortfall reflects unresolved V genes, and no reason is known for the rest. That table gives V, J and clone size, and the DNA gave D and trimming. This sample is represented by about 200,000 clones; about 85% of them were singletons. The biggest ten clones account for approximately 5% of the sample.

Whole blood was collected in K2EDTA tubes by collaborating institutions according to the institutions' own protocols. For TCRbeta analysis, collaborators shipped samples in one of three forms: frozen whole blood, isolated PBMCs, or DNA extracted from either of those sample types. The sequence came from a woman of 80 years or more with acute or convalescent COVID-19. In this chain, TRBV5-1 is recombined with TRBJ1-2, with the D gene not clear enough to name. Sequencing used peripheral blood. The sequenced DNA is TGCGCCAGCAGCTTGGGGACGGGATCTAACTATGGCTACACCTTC. It specifies CASSLGTGSNYGYTF.